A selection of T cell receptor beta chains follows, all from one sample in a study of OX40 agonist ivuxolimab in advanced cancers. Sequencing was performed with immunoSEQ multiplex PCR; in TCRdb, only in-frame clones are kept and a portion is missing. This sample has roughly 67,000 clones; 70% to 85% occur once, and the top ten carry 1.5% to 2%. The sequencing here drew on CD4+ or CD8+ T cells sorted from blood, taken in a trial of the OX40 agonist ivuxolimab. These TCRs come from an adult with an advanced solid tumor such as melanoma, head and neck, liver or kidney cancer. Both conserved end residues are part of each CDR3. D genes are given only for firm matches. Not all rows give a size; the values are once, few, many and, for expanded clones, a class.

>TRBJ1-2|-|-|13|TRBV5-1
CASSFGAQSGYTF
TGCGCCAGCAGCTTCGGGGCTCAGTCTGGCTACACCTTC
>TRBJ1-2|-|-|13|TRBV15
CATSPSGVSGYTF
TGTGCCACCAGTCCCTCGGGGGTATCCGGCTACACCTTC
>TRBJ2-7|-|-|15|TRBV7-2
CASSRTVGDFYEQYF
TGTGCCAGCAGTAGAACAGTCGGGGACTTTTACGAGCAGTACTTC
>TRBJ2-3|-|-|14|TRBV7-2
CASSLVSETDTQYF
TGTGCCAGCAGCTTAGTATCCGAGACAGATACGCAGTATTTT
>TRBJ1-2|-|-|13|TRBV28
CASRSGGKDGYTF
TGTGCCAGCAGGTCTGGGGGGAAGGATGGCTACACCTTC
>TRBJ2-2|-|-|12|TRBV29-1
CSSGYGTGELFF
TGCAGCTCAGGATACGGAACCGGGGAGCTGTTTTTT
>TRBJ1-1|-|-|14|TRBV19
CASRLGTGGTEAFF
TGTGCCAGTAGGCTCGGAACCGGGGGCACTGAAGCTTTCTTT
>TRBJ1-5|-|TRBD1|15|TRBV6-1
CASSNGQGSGQPQHF
TGTGCCAGCAGTAACGGACAGGGGAGCGGTCAGCCCCAGCATTTT
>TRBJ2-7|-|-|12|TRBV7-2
CASSLTGLTQYF
TGTGCCAGCAGTCTTACAGGGTTAACGCAGTACTTC
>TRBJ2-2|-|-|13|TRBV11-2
CASSLGAAGELFF
TGTGCCAGCAGCTTAGGAGCGGCCGGGGAGCTGTTTTTT
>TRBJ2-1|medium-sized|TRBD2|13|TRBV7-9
CAGGLAGYNEQFF
TGTGCCGGGGGACTAGCGGGCTACAATGAGCAGTTCTTC
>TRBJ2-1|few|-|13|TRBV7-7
CASSLDSNNEQFF
TGTGCCAGCAGCTTGGACAGCAACAATGAGCAGTTCTTC
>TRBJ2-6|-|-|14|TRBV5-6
CASSLVSGANVLTF
TGTGCCAGCAGCCTAGTGAGTGGGGCCAACGTCCTGACTTTC
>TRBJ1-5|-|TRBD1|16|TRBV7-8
CASSFFRDRGYQPQHF
TGTGCCAGCAGCTTCTTCCGGGACAGGGGGTATCAGCCCCAGCATTTT
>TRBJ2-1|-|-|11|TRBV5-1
CASSLVGEQFF
TGCGCCAGCAGCTTGGTTGGAGAGCAGTTCTTC
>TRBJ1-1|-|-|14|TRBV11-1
CASSLGGQNTEAFF
TGTGCCAGCAGCTTAGGGGGACAGAACACTGAAGCTTTCTTT
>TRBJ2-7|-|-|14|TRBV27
CASSLIGSSYEQYF
TGTGCCAGCAGTTTAATTGGTTCCTCCTACGAGCAGTACTTC
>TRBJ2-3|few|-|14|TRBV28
CASSSRESADTQYF
TGTGCCAGCAGTTCACGGGAGAGCGCAGATACGCAGTATTTT
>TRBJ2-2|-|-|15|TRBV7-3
CASSLTGGSTGELFF
TGTGCCAGCAGCTTAACGGGGGGAAGTACCGGGGAGCTGTTTTTT
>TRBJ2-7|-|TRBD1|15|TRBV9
CASSSGQGGTYEQYF
TGTGCCAGCAGCTCCGGACAGGGTGGGACCTACGAGCAGTACTTC
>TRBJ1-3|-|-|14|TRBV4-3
CASSQNGRSDTIYF
TGCGCCAGCAGCCAAAACGGGCGGTCGGACACCATATATTTT
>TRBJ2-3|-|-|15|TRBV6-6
CASSPGGSFTDTQYF
TGTGCCAGCAGTCCCGGGGGAAGTTTCACAGATACGCAGTATTTT
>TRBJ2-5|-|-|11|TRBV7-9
CASSPQETQYF
TGTGCCAGCAGCCCACAAGAGACCCAGTACTTC
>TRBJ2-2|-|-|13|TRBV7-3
CASSLKGYGELFF
TGTGCCAGCAGCTTAAAGGGTTACGGGGAGCTGTTTTTT